Listed below are T cell receptor beta chains from one sample, sequenced in a study of Ad26.COV2.S vaccination and SARS-CoV-2 variants. Here immunoSEQ multiplex PCR was the method, and the copy in TCRdb shows in-frame clones only, minus some. The sample comprises over 400,000 clones, about 92% of which are singletons, and about 1.6% rests with the top ten. This specimen consisted of peripheral blood, obtained in a trial of Ad26.COV2.S vaccine versus placebo. The receptors originated from a person between 18 and 59 years old who received the Ad26.COV2.S COVID-19 vaccine or a placebo. CDR3s include the opening cysteine and the closing phenylalanine or tryptophan. Fields, in order: D gene, V gene, clone size, J gene, CDR3 DNA, CDR3 protein. D genes are given only for firm matches. Clone size appears in some rows only: once, few, many, or a class for an expanded clone.

d_call: .; v_call: TRBV12-3/TRBV12-4; clone_size: .; j_call: TRBJ2-1; cdr3_nt: TGTGCCAGCAGTTCTAGCTCCTACAATGAGCAGTTCTTC; cdr3_aa: CASSSSSYNEQFF
d_call: TRBD1; v_call: TRBV4-1; clone_size: .; j_call: TRBJ1-2; cdr3_nt: TGCGCCAGCAGCCCGACAGGGGCCAGTGGGTATGGCTACACCTTC; cdr3_aa: CASSPTGASGYGYTF
d_call: TRBD1; v_call: TRBV4-3; clone_size: .; j_call: TRBJ2-3; cdr3_nt: TGCGCCAGCAGCCCGGGAACAGGGGGCGCCTCGGCAGATACGCAGTATTTT; cdr3_aa: CASSPGTGGASADTQYF
d_call: TRBD2; v_call: TRBV3-1/TRBV3-2; clone_size: .; j_call: TRBJ2-5; cdr3_nt: TGTGCCAGCAGCCGCCTACTAGCGGGGGTGGAGACCCAGTACTTC; cdr3_aa: CASSRLLAGVETQYF
d_call: TRBD1; v_call: TRBV18; clone_size: .; j_call: TRBJ2-2; cdr3_nt: TGTGCCAGCTCATATGACAGGGGAGGAACCGGGGAGCTGTTTTTT; cdr3_aa: CASSYDRGGTGELFF
d_call: .; v_call: TRBV6-2/TRBV6-3; clone_size: .; j_call: TRBJ2-3; cdr3_nt: TGTGCCAGCAGCCCGGAAGGTCTCACTGTTTCGGATACGCAGTATTTT; cdr3_aa: CASSPEGLTVSDTQYF
d_call: .; v_call: TRBV6-4; clone_size: .; j_call: TRBJ1-6; cdr3_nt: TGTGCCAGCAGTGACTCGGGGGCGGAGGGTTCACCCCTCCACTTT; cdr3_aa: CASSDSGAEGSPLHF
d_call: .; v_call: TRBV4-3; clone_size: .; j_call: TRBJ2-7; cdr3_nt: TGCGCCAGCAGCCTTTGGTGGGCCAGGTTTGACGAGCAGTACTTC; cdr3_aa: CASSLWWARFDEQYF
d_call: .; v_call: TRBV19; clone_size: .; j_call: TRBJ2-2; cdr3_nt: TGTGCCAGTAGTATTTGGGGGGTAGGGGACACCGGGGAGCTGTTTTTT; cdr3_aa: CASSIWGVGDTGELFF
d_call: TRBD2; v_call: TRBV9; clone_size: .; j_call: TRBJ2-7; cdr3_nt: TGTGCCAGCAGCGGACGGACCTGGGCGGGGGGGCCTAAATTCCCCTACGAGCAGTACTTC; cdr3_aa: CASSGRTWAGGPKFPYEQYF
d_call: TRBD2; v_call: TRBV28; clone_size: few; j_call: TRBJ2-1; cdr3_nt: TGTGCCAGCAGTTTATCTAGCGGGGGGCTATACAATGAGCAGTTCTTC; cdr3_aa: CASSLSSGGLYNEQFF
d_call: .; v_call: TRBV30; clone_size: .; j_call: TRBJ1-4; cdr3_nt: TGTGCCTGGAGTCCTTCTAGGGGACTGTTTTTT; cdr3_aa: CAWSPSRGLFF
d_call: .; v_call: TRBV7-9; clone_size: .; j_call: TRBJ2-1; cdr3_nt: TGTGCCAGCAGCTTAGCCGCTCTGGCGGGGGAGCAGTTCTTC; cdr3_aa: CASSLAALAGEQFF
d_call: .; v_call: TRBV5-1; clone_size: .; j_call: TRBJ1-5; cdr3_nt: TGCGCCAGCAGCTTGGCCCCGGCGGGAGAGAGCAATCAGCCCCAGCATTTT; cdr3_aa: CASSLAPAGESNQPQHF
d_call: .; v_call: TRBV18; clone_size: .; j_call: TRBJ1-6; cdr3_nt: TGTGCCAGCTCACCGAGGGCGGGGGACAAAAGCTCCTATAATTCACCCCTCCACTTT; cdr3_aa: CASSPRAGDKSSYNSPLHF
d_call: .; v_call: TRBV7-9; clone_size: few; j_call: TRBJ2-1; cdr3_nt: TGTGCCAGCAGCGACCGTAATGAGCAGTTCTTC; cdr3_aa: CASSDRNEQFF
d_call: .; v_call: TRBV30; clone_size: .; j_call: TRBJ1-4; cdr3_nt: TGTGCCTGGTCCGCCCCGGGGAGTAGGGTAGGAGCTAATGAAAAACTGTTTTTT; cdr3_aa: CAWSAPGSRVGANEKLFF
d_call: .; v_call: TRBV5-8; clone_size: .; j_call: TRBJ1-2; cdr3_nt: TGTGCCAGCAGCCTGGACGGGTGGTATGGCTACACCTTC; cdr3_aa: CASSLDGWYGYTF
d_call: .; v_call: TRBV6-2/TRBV6-3; clone_size: .; j_call: TRBJ1-4; cdr3_nt: TGTGCCAGCAGTTCGGACAGAGCAACTAATGAAAAACTGTTTTTT; cdr3_aa: CASSSDRATNEKLFF
d_call: TRBD1; v_call: TRBV18; clone_size: .; j_call: TRBJ2-2; cdr3_nt: TGTGCCAGCTCACCGGACAGGATTTTCGTCGGGGAGCTGTTTTTT; cdr3_aa: CASSPDRIFVGELFF
d_call: .; v_call: TRBV29-1; clone_size: .; j_call: TRBJ1-2; cdr3_nt: TGCAGCATCGTTCGGACAAACTATGGCTACACCTTC; cdr3_aa: CSIVRTNYGYTF
d_call: .; v_call: TRBV4-3; clone_size: .; j_call: TRBJ1-6; cdr3_nt: TGCGCCAGCAGCCAAGTGGGTCGATATAATTCACCCCTCCACTTT; cdr3_aa: CASSQVGRYNSPLHF
d_call: TRBD1; v_call: TRBV27; clone_size: .; j_call: TRBJ1-3; cdr3_nt: TGTGCCGGGAACGGTTGGGACAGCTCTGGAAACACCATATATTTT; cdr3_aa: CAGNGWDSSGNTIYF